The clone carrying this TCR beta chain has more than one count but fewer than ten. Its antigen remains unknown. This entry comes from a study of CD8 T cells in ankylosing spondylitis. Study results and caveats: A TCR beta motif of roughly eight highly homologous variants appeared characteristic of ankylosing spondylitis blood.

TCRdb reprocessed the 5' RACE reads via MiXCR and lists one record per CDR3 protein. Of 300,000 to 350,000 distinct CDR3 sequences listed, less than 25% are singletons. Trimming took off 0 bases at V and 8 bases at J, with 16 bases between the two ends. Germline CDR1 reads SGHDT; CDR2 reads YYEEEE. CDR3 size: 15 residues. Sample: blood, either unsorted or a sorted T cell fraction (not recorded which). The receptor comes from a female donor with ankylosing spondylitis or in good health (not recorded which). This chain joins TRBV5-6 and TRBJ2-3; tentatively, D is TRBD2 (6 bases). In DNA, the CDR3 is TGTGCCAGCAGCTTGGCCACCCTAGGACTATTTACGCAGTATTTT. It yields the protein CASSLATLGLFTQYF.